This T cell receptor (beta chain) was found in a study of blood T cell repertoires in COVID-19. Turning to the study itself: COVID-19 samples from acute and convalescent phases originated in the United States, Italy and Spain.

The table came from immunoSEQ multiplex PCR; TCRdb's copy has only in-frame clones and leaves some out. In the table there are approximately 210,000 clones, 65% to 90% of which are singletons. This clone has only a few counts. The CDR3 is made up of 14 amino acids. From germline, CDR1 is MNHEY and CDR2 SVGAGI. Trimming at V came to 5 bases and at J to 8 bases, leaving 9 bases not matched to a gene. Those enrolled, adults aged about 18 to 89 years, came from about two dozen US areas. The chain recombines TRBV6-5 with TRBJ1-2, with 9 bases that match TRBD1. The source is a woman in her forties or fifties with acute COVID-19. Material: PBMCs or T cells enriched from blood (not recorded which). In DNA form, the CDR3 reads TGTGCCAGCAGTACCGTGGACAGGGGAGGGGGCTACACCTTC. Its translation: CASSTVDRGGGYTF.